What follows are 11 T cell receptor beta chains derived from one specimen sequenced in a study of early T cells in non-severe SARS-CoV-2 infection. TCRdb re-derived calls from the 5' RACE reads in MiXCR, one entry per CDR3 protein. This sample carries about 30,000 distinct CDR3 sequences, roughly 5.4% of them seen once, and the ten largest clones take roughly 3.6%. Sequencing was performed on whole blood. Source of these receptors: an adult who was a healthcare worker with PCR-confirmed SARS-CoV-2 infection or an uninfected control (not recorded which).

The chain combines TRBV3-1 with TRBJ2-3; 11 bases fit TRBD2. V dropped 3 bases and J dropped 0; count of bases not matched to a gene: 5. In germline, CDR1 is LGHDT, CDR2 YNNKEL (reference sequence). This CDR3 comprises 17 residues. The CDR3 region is CASSHFTSGGSTDTQYF. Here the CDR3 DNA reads TGTGCCAGCAGCCACTTCACTAGCGGGGGTAGCACAGATACGCAGTATTTT.

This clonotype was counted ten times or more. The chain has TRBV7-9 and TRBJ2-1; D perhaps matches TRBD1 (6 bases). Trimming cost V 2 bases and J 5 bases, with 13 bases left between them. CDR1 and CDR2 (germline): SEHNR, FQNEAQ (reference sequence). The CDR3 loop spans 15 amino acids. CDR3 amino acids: CASSLPPDRHNEQFF. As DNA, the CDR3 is TGTGCCAGCAGCTTACCGCCGGACAGACACAATGAGCAGTTCTTC.

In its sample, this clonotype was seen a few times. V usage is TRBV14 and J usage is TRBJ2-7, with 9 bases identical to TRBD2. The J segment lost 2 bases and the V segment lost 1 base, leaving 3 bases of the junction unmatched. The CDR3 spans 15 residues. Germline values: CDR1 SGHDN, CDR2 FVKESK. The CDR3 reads CASSQGLAGTYEQYF. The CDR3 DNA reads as TGTGCCAGCAGCCAAGGTCTAGCGGGGACCTACGAGCAGTACTTC. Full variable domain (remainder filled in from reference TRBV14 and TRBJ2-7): EAGVTQFPSHSVIEKGQTVTLRCDPISGHDNLYWYRRVMGKEIKFLLHFVKESKQDESGMPNNRFLAERTGGTYSTLKVQPAELEDSGVYFCASSQGLAGTYEQYFGPGTRLTVT.

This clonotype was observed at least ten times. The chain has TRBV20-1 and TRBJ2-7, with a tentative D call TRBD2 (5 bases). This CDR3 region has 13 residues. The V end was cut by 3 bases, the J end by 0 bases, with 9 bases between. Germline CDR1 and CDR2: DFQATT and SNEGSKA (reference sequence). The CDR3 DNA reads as TGCAGTGCTAGTGGGAGAAGCTCCTACGAGCAGTACTTC. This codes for CSASGRSSYEQYF.

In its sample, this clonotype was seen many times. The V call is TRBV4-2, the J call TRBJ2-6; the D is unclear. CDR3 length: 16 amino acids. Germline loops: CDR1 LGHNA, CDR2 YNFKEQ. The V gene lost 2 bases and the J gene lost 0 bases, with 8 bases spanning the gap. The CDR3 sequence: CASSQTLSSGANVLTF. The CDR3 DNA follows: TGTGCCAGCAGCCAAACATTAAGCTCTGGGGCCAACGTCCTGACTTTC.

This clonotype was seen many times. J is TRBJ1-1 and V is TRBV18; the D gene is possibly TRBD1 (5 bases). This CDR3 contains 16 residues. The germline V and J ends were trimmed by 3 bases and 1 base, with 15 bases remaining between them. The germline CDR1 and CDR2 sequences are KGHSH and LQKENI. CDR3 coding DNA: TGTGCCAGCTCACCCCTCCCGCGACAGCCGAACACTGAAGCTTTCTTT. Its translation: CASSPLPRQPNTEAFF.

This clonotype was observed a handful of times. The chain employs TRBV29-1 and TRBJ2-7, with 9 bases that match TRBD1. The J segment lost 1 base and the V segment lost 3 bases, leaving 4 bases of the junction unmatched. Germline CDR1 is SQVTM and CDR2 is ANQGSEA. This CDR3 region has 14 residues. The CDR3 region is CSVERGQGSYEQYF. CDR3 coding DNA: TGCAGCGTTGAGAGGGGACAGGGATCCTACGAGCAGTACTTC.

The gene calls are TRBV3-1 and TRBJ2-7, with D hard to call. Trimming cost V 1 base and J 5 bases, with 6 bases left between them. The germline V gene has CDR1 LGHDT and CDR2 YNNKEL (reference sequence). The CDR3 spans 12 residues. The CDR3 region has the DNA TGTGCCAGCAGCCAAGTAACGCACGAGCAGTACTTC. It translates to CASSQVTHEQYF.

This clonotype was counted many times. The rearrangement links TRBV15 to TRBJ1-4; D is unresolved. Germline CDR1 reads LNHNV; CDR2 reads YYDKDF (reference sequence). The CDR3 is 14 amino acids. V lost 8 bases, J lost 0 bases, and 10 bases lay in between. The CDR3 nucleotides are TGTGCCACCCTTGCGAATCCAACTAATGAAAAACTGTTTTTT. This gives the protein CATLANPTNEKLFF.

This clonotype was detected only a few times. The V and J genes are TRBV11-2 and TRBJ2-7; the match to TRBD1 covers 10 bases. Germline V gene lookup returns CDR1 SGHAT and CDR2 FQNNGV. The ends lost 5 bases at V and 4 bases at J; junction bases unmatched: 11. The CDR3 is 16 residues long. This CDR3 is CASSITGTGALYEQYF. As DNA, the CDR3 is TGTGCCAGCAGCATTACCGGGACAGGGGCCTTGTACGAGCAGTACTTC.

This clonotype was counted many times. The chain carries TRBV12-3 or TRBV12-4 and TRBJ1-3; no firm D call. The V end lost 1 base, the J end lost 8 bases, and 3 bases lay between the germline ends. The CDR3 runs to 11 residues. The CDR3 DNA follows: TGTGCCAGCAGTTTAGGGGACACCATATATTTT. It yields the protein CASSLGDTIYF.